Shown below are 30 T cell receptor beta chains from a single sample sequenced in a study of cytomegalovirus exposure and HLA in healthy donors. Both 60 Vbeta primers and 13 Jbeta primers went into the PCR. The method was immunoSEQ multiplex PCR; TCRdb's version includes in-frame clones alone and lacks a portion of them. This sample has tens of thousands of clones, with roughly four fifths found just once. Sequences were obtained from PBMCs. Source of these receptors: a man aged 50-60 years in good health and CMV-seronegative.

Notes on this clone: Other DNA sequences of this sample code for an identical CDR3. This rearrangement joins TRBV11-2 to TRBJ2-7; TRBD1 agrees at 9 bases. The trim removed 6 bases at V and 1 base at J, leaving 4 bases unmatched. The CDR3 covers 14 residues. Germline CDR1 is SGHAT and CDR2 is FQNNGV. The CDR3 here is CASSPGTGSYEQYF. CDR3 DNA sequence: TGTGCCAGCAGTCCCGGGACAGGGTCCTACGAGCAGTACTTC.

This chain links TRBV5-1 with TRBJ1-1; TRBD1 matches 7 bases. In germline, CDR1 is SGHRS, CDR2 YFSETQ. The length of the CDR3 is 14 residues. Losses at the gene ends were 0 bases for V and 10 bases for J; bases not matched to a gene: 9. CDR3 amino acids: CASSLGDRAGRAFF. The CDR3 DNA follows: TGCGCCAGCAGCTTGGGGGACAGAGCCGGGAGAGCTTTCTTT.

The rearrangement links TRBV5-6 to TRBJ2-5; D possibly corresponds to TRBD1 (6 bases). This CDR3 is 14 amino acids long. Trimming removed 3 bases from V and 7 bases from J, with 16 bases in between. Germline V lookup: CDR1 SGHDT, CDR2 YYEEEE. The CDR3 coding sequence is TGTGCCAGCAGCTCTTATAACAGGGAACCGACCCAGTACTTC. Protein: CASSSYNREPTQYF.

The chain has TRBV5-6 and TRBJ2-7; 9 bases are shared with TRBD1. Germline-derived CDR1 and CDR2 are SGHDT and YYEEEE. CDR3 length: 16 residues. After removal of 2 bases from V and 2 bases from J, the junction contained 8 bases not matched to a gene. The CDR3 spells CASSLGTGKYTYEQYF. The CDR3 coding sequence is TGTGCCAGCAGCTTAGGGACAGGGAAATATACCTACGAGCAGTACTTC.

The chain combines TRBV7-2 with TRBJ1-1; no reliable D call. Per the germline V gene, CDR1 is SGHTA and CDR2 is FQGNSA. The ends were cut back, 2 bases at V and 9 bases at J, with 10 bases in the middle. CDR3 length: 12 residues. The CDR3 sequence is CASSLRSDQAFF. For the CDR3, the DNA is TGTGCCAGCAGCTTAAGAAGCGATCAAGCTTTCTTT. The full variable domain, in which reference TRBV7-2 and TRBJ1-1 provide the parts outside the CDR3, is GAGVSQSPSNKVTEKGKDVELRCDPISGHTALYWYRQSLGQGLEFLIYFQGNSAPDKSGLPSDRFSAERTGGSVSTLTIQRTQQEDSAVYLCASSLRSDQAFFGQGTRLTVV.

This clone has a single count. The J gene is TRBJ2-1, the V gene TRBV7-6; 9 positions agree with TRBD1. CDR1 is SGHVS and CDR2 is FNYEAQ in the germline V gene. J was trimmed by 12 bases and V by 5 bases; bases with no gene match: 8. This CDR3 spans 13 amino acids. CDR3 nucleotide sequence: TGTGCCAGCAGCCCGGACAGGGGCCGTGGGCAGTTCTTC. Translating gives CASSPDRGRGQFF.

The J gene is TRBJ2-6, the V gene TRBV28; 11 bases match TRBD2. V lost 4 bases, J lost 0 bases, and 14 bases stayed unmatched. The germline CDR1 and CDR2 sequences are MDHEN and SYDVKM. The CDR3 runs to 21 residues. The CDR3 DNA reads as TGTGCCAGCAGTTATGTTAGCGGGAGGGCTTCCCATCTCTCTGGGGCCAACGTCCTGACTTTC. This sequence encodes CASSYVSGRASHLSGANVLTF. The whole variable domain, filled in from reference TRBV28 and TRBJ2-6, reads DVKVTQSSRYLVKRTGEKVFLECVQDMDHENMFWYRQDPGLGLRLIYFSYDVKMKEKGDIPEGYSVSREKKERFSLILESASTNQTSMYLCASSYVSGRASHLSGANVLTFGAGSRLTVL.

V usage is TRBV19 and J usage is TRBJ1-1, with D possibly matching TRBD1 (6 bases). Germline V gene data show CDR1 as LNHDA and CDR2 as SQIVND (reference sequence). The length of the CDR3 is 12 residues. The V gene lost 3 bases and the J gene lost 11 bases, with 13 bases spanning the gap. CDR3 coding DNA: TGTGCCAGTAGTATTGACAGGAAGAGTGCTTTCTTT. It is translated as CASSIDRKSAFF.

The CDR3 nucleotides read TGTGCCAGCAGCTTGGGACTAGCGGGGCACAATGAGCAGTTCTTC. Amino acids: CASSLGLAGHNEQFF. V and J are TRBV5-6 and TRBJ2-1, with TRBD2 matching 11 bases. This CDR3 is 15 amino acids long. Germline assignment: CDR1 SGHDT and CDR2 YYEEEE. The V gene end was trimmed by 0 bases and the J gene end by 5 bases; junction bases not matched to a gene: 1. Full variable domain (remainder filled in from reference TRBV5-6 and TRBJ2-1): DAGVTQSPTHLIKTRGQQVTLRCSPKSGHDTVSWYQQALGQGPQFIFQYYEEEERQRGNFPDRFSGHQFPNYSSELNVNALLLGDSALYLCASSLGLAGHNEQFFGPGTRLTVL.

V usage is TRBV4-1 and J usage is TRBJ1-2; D is possibly TRBD1 (5 bases). This CDR3 is built from 15 residues. CDR1 and CDR2 (germline): MGHRA, YSYEKL. Trimming removed 3 bases at V and 3 bases at J, with 14 bases between. The CDR3 loop is CASSQSSGSHYGYTF. Here the CDR3 DNA reads TGCGCCAGCAGCCAGTCGTCAGGGTCACACTATGGCTACACCTTC.

V usage is TRBV13 and J usage is TRBJ2-7; TRBD2 agrees at 7 bases. The CDR3 totals 14 residues. Germline-derived CDR1 and CDR2 are PRHDT and FYEKMQ (reference sequence). The ends lost 3 bases at V and 1 base at J; junction bases unmatched: 3. The DNA for the CDR3 is TGTGCCAGCAGCTTTAGCGGGCTTTCCTACGAGCAGTACTTC. It yields the protein CASSFSGLSYEQYF.

This clone was found a few times. The chain employs TRBV5-1 and TRBJ2-7; D is uncertain. The CDR3 runs 12 residues. Germline V gene sequence: CDR1 SGHRS, CDR2 YFSETQ. Trimming left V 4 bases short and J 9 bases short, with 14 bases between. CDR3 region: CASSQFYEVQYF. CDR3 coding DNA: TGCGCCAGCAGCCAATTCTACGAGGTGCAGTACTTC.

This chain links TRBV18 with TRBJ1-1; D remains ambiguous. V lost 5 bases and J 3 bases, leaving 10 bases between the germline ends. Germline assignment: CDR1 KGHSH and CDR2 LQKENI. CDR3 length: 13 residues. The CDR3 DNA reads as TGTGCCAGCTCATGGGAGATGGACACTGAAGCTTTCTTT. Translated, it gives CASSWEMDTEAFF. Looking up the rest from reference TRBV18 and TRBJ1-1 gives the full variable domain: NAGVMQNPRHLVRRRGQEARLRCSPMKGHSHVYWYRQLPEEGLKFMVYLQKENIIDESGMPKERFSAEFPKEGPSILRIQQVVRGDSAAYFCASSWEMDTEAFFGQGTRLTVV.

In its sample, this clone was seen once. The rearrangement links TRBV4-2 to TRBJ2-7; maybe TRBD2 (5 bases). Germline assignment: CDR1 LGHNA and CDR2 YNFKEQ. V was clipped by 6 bases and J by 6 bases, with 18 bases between them. The length of the CDR3 is 14 residues. CDR3 protein: CASSDWGKEGEQYF. The CDR3 DNA reads TGTGCCAGCAGTGATTGGGGTAAAGAGGGCGAGCAGTACTTC.

The chain has TRBV6-5 and TRBJ2-7; D unresolved. V shed 0 bases and J shed 13 bases, with 19 bases lying between them. Germline V gene lookup returns CDR1 MNHEY and CDR2 SVGAGI. CDR3 length: 14 amino acids. CDR3 loop: CASSYSISEVLHYF. DNA of the CDR3: TGTGCCAGCAGTTACTCCATCTCTGAGGTCCTGCACTACTTC.

V usage is TRBV6-5 and J usage is TRBJ2-7; 7 nucleotides match TRBD1. Germline V gives CDR1 MNHEY, CDR2 SVGAGI. The trim removed 8 bases at V and 12 bases at J, leaving 13 bases unmatched. The CDR3 has 12 residues. The DNA of the CDR3 is TGTGCCAGCTCACGGGACAGTGCAGTGTGGTACTTC. Translated, it gives CASSRDSAVWYF.

CDR3 in amino acids: CASSRAGGPEAFF. The CDR3, as DNA: TGTGCCAGCAGCCGGGCAGGGGGTCCTGAAGCTTTCTTT. The chain couples TRBV14 to TRBJ1-1; 7 bases are a match to TRBD1. V was clipped by 4 bases and J by 6 bases; unmatched bases: 5. Looked up from germline, CDR1 is SGHDN and CDR2 is FVKESK. The CDR3 sequence is 13 residues long.

The rearrangement uses TRBV19 and TRBJ1-1, with 9 bases identical to TRBD1. This CDR3 is 14 amino acids long. The V and J ends lost 7 bases and 3 bases, in that order; junction bases with no gene match: 6. The V gene's germline CDR1 is LNHDA and CDR2 SQIVND (reference sequence). CDR3 region: CASTKGQGHTEAFF. As DNA, the CDR3 is TGTGCCAGTACCAAGGGACAGGGTCACACTGAAGCTTTCTTT.

V usage is TRBV18 and J usage is TRBJ1-6, with D perhaps matching TRBD1 (6 bases). Germline V gene lookup returns CDR1 KGHSH and CDR2 LQKENI. The germline V and J ends were trimmed by 5 bases and 0 bases, with 8 bases remaining between them. CDR3 length equals 15 residues. Here the CDR3 reads CASSTGSSYNSPLHF. The CDR3 bases are TGTGCCAGCTCAACAGGGAGCTCCTATAATTCACCCCTCCACTTT.

The chain is built from TRBV5-4 and TRBJ2-3; possible D gene TRBD1, 5 bases. CDR3 length: 17 amino acids. Trimming shortened V by 4 bases and J by 0 bases, and 18 bases separated the two germline ends. The germline gives CDR1 SGHNT, CDR2 YYREEE (reference sequence). The CDR3 bases are TGTGCCAGCAGCCTGACAGCGAGCACAATAAGCACAGATACGCAGTATTTT. Translated: CASSLTASTISTDTQYF. The variable domain in full, with the rest retrieved from reference TRBV5-4 and TRBJ2-3, is ETGVTQSPTHLIKTRGQQVTLRCSSQSGHNTVSWYQQALGQGPQFIFQYYREEENGRGNFPPRFSGLQFPNYSSELNVNALELDDSALYLCASSLTASTISTDTQYFGPGTRLTVL.

This chain connects TRBV5-6 to TRBJ1-1; TRBD1 aligns across 10 bases. Germline CDR1 and CDR2: SGHDT and YYEEEE. The ends lost 5 bases at V and 1 base at J; junction bases unmatched: 14. CDR3 length equals 18 residues. CDR3 sequence reads: CASSRRTGGGRRNTEAFF. In DNA, the CDR3 is TGTGCCAGCAGTCGCCGGACAGGGGGAGGACGCAGGAACACTGAAGCTTTCTTT.

This clone was observed a few times. The rearrangement links TRBV6-5 to TRBJ2-6; D is perhaps TRBD1 (6 bases). Germline CDR1 MNHEY, CDR2 SVGAGI. The CDR3 has 15 amino acids. The V end lost 6 bases, the J end lost 3 bases, and 12 bases lay between the germline ends. The CDR3 loop reads CASSPQGLGANVLTF. The CDR3 region has the DNA TGTGCCAGCAGCCCCCAGGGGCTTGGGGCCAACGTCCTGACTTTC.

The table lists this clone with a few counts. The chain joins TRBV5-1 to TRBJ2-7, with D unclear. This CDR3 region has 15 residues. The germline V gene has CDR1 SGHRS and CDR2 YFSETQ. Trimming removed 0 bases at V and 0 bases at J, with 10 bases between. The CDR3 DNA sequence: TGCGCCAGCAGCTTGGGTCAGGCCAGCTCCTACGAGCAGTACTTC. Amino acids: CASSLGQASSYEQYF.

This clone came up a few times. The V and J genes are TRBV19 and TRBJ2-1; no definite D call. Trimming shortened V by 8 bases and J by 5 bases, and 13 bases separated the two germline ends. Germline-derived CDR1 and CDR2 are LNHDA and SQIVND (reference sequence). This CDR3 comprises 13 residues. CDR3 loop: CASGYSSNNEQFF. In DNA form, the CDR3 reads TGTGCCAGTGGGTATAGCTCGAACAATGAGCAGTTCTTC.

V is TRBV7-8 and J is TRBJ1-6; no clear D. Germline CDR1 reads SGHVS; CDR2 reads FQNEAQ. This CDR3 is built from 17 residues. V was shortened by 5 bases and J by 7 bases, with 21 bases between the two germline ends. DNA of the CDR3: TGTGCCAGCAGCGCGAGGGCTCAGGTTGCGCTAAATTCACCCCTCCACTTT. It translates to CASSARAQVALNSPLHF.

The gene calls are TRBV5-4 and TRBJ2-7; 10 bases map to TRBD1. Germline assignment: CDR1 SGHNT and CDR2 YYREEE (reference sequence). CDR3 size: 14 residues. V gave up 3 bases and J gave up 5 bases; unmatched junction bases: 5. The CDR3 protein is CASSYGGTGDEQYF. The CDR3 DNA reads TGTGCCAGCAGCTATGGCGGGACAGGGGACGAGCAGTACTTC.

The chain links TRBV19 to TRBJ2-3; TRBD1 might be the D (6 bases). Germline-derived CDR1 and CDR2 are LNHDA and SQIVND (reference sequence). The CDR3 extends over 15 amino acids. Between the trimmed V and J ends, which lost 2 bases and 0 bases, there was a span of 9 bases. As DNA, the CDR3 is TGTGCCAGTAGTATAAGACAGGCTAGCACAGATACGCAGTATTTT. Its protein product is CASSIRQASTDTQYF.

This clone was recorded a few times. The chain combines TRBV11-2 with TRBJ1-1; 8 nucleotides line up with TRBD1. The CDR3 loop spans 16 amino acids. Germline V gene lookup returns CDR1 SGHAT and CDR2 FQNNGV. The junction had 7 bases not matched to a gene; V was cut back by 4 bases and J by 0 bases. The CDR3 region is CASSSLWTGLNTEAFF. The CDR3 nucleotides read TGTGCCAGCAGCTCACTATGGACAGGGCTGAACACTGAAGCTTTCTTT.

V is TRBV7-9 and J is TRBJ1-1; D gene uncertain. The germline V gene has CDR1 SEHNR and CDR2 FQNEAQ (reference sequence). This CDR3 contains 15 residues. With 3 bases removed from V and 0 bases from J, the gap between germline ends came to 11 bases. The CDR3 DNA sequence: TGTGCCAGCAGCTTTTACCGGGATATGAACACTGAAGCTTTCTTT. Its translation is CASSFYRDMNTEAFF.

Details on this clone: Other DNA sequences of this sample code for an identical CDR3. V gene TRBV5-1 combines with J gene TRBJ2-3; D possibly corresponds to TRBD2 (5 bases). V was shortened by 1 base and J by 6 bases, with 6 bases between the two germline ends. The CDR3 spans 12 residues. Germline V gives CDR1 SGHRS, CDR2 YFSETQ. The DNA for the CDR3 is TGCGCCAGCAGCTTGCCGGGGGATACGCAGTATTTT. Translated: CASSLPGDTQYF. Together with reference TRBV5-1 and TRBJ2-3, the CDR3 gives the full variable domain: KAGVTQTPRYLIKTRGQQVTLSCSPISGHRSVSWYQQTPGQGLQFLFEYFSETQRNKGNFPGRFSGRQFSNSRSEMNVSTLELGDSALYLCASSLPGDTQYFGPGTRLTVL.